The present entry profiles one TCR beta chain with its context. Its antigen remains unidentified. Other DNA sequences in the same sample also yield this CDR3. The data originate from a study of OX40 agonist ivuxolimab in advanced cancers. As for the study in general: Patients were roughly 83% male with ages roughly 20 to 85, mean about 54.

CDR1 and CDR2 from the germline V gene are SGHTA and FQGNSA. The V end lost 1 base, the J end lost 4 bases, and 7 bases lay between the germline ends. The CDR3 has 13 amino acids. Sequencing was performed with immunoSEQ multiplex PCR; in TCRdb, only in-frame clones are kept and a portion is missing. Of fewer than 85,000 clones listed, around four fifths are singletons. Study-wide results and caveats: The CD4+ and CD8+ T cells in the blood had expanded clonally by week 6 at 0.1 to 3.0 mg/kg. Expanded clones were, on average, more numerous among CD8+ T cells than CD4+.

This clonotype originated in an adult with an advanced solid tumor such as melanoma, head and neck, liver or kidney cancer. The input for sequencing was CD4+ or CD8+ T cells sorted from blood, taken in a trial of the OX40 agonist ivuxolimab. J is TRBJ1-1 and V is TRBV7-2; D unclear. CDR3 nucleotide sequence: TGTGCCAGCAGCTTAGGGGAGGGCACTGAAGCTTTCTTT. As protein: CASSLGEGTEAFF.